Only a few counts were recorded for the clone carrying this T cell receptor beta chain. The CDR3 covers 13 residues. V shed 3 bases and J 15 bases; nucleotides not matched to a gene: 9. Looked up from germline, CDR1 is SNHLY and CDR2 is FYNNEI. Clones were read by immunoSEQ multiplex PCR, and TCRdb kept only the in-frame ones, dropping some. Here the sample spans about 180,000 clones, more than 70% being singletons. These data belong to a study of blood T cell repertoires in COVID-19. Overall study: The United States, Italy and Spain were the sources of the acute and convalescent COVID-19 samples.

The sequencing sample was made of peripheral blood. This chain links TRBV2 with TRBJ2-1, with 9 bases identical to TRBD2. The sequence derives from a woman in her 30s with acute or convalescent COVID-19. As DNA, the CDR3 is TGTGCCAGCAGTGATGGTAGCGGGAGTTACGGGTTCTTC. As protein: CASSDGSGSYGFF. The whole variable domain, filled in from reference TRBV2 and TRBJ2-1, reads EPEVTQTPSHQVTQMGQEVILRCVPISNHLYFYWYRQILGQKVEFLVSFYNNEISEKSEIFDDQFSVERPDGSNFTLKIRSTKLEDSAMYFCASSDGSGSYGFFGPGTRLTVL.